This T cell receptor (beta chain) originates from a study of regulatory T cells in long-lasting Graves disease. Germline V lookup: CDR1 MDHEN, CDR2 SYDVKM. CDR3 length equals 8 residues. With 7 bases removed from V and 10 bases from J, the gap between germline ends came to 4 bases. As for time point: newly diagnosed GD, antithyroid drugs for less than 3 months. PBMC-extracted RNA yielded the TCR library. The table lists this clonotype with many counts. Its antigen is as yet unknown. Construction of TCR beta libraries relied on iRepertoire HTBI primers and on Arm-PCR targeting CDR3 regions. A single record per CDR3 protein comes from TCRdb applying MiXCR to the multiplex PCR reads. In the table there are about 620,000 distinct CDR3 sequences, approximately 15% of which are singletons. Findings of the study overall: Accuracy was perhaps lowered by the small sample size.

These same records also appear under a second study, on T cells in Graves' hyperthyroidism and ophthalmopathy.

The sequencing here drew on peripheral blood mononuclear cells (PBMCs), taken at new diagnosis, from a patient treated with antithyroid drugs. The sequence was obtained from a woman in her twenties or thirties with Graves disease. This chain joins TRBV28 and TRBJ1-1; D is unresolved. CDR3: CASNGAFF. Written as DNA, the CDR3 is TGTGCCAGCAATGGAGCTTTCTTT. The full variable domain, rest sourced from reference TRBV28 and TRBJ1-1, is DVKVTQSSRYLVKRTGEKVFLECVQDMDHENMFWYRQDPGLGLRLIYFSYDVKMKEKGDIPEGYSVSREKKERFSLILESASTNQTSMYLCASNGAFFGQGTRLTVV.